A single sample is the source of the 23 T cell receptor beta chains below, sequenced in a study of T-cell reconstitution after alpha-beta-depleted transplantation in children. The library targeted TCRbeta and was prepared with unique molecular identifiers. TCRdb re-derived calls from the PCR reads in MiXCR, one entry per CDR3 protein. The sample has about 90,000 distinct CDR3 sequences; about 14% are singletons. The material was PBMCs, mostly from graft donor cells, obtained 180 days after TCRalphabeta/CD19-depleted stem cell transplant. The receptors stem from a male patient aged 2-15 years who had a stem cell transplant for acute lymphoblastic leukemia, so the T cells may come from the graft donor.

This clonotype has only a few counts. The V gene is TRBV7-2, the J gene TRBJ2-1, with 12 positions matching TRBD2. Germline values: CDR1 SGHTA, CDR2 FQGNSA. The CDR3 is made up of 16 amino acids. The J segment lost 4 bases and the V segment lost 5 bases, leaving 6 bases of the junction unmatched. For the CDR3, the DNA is TGTGCCAGCAGCAAAGGGACTAGCGGGTATTACAATGAGCAGTTCTTC. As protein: CASSKGTSGYYNEQFF.

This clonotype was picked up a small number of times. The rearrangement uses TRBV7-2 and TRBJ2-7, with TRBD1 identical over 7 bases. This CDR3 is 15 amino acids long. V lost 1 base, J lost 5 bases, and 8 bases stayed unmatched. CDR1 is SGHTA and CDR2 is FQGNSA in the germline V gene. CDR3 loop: CASSLESTGRHEQYF. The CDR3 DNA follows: TGTGCCAGCAGCTTAGAGTCGACAGGGCGCCACGAGCAGTACTTC.

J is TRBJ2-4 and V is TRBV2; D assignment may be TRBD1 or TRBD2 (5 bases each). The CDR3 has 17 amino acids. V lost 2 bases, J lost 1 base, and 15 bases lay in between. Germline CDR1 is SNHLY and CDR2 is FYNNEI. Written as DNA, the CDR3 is TGTGCCAGCAGTGAAACCGGGACGGTGGGGGCCAAAAACATTCAGTACTTC. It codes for CASSETGTVGAKNIQYF.

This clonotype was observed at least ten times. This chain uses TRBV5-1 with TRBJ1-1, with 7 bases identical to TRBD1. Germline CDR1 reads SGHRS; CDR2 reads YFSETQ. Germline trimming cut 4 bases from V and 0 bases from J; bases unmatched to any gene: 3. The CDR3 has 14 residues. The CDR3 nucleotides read TGCGCCAGCAGCCAGACAGGGCTGAACACTGAAGCTTTCTTT. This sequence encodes CASSQTGLNTEAFF.

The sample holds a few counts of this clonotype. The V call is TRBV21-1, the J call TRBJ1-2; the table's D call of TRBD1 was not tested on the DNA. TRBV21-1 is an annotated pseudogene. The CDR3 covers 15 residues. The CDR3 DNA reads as TGTGCCAGCAGCAAACGGTCCAGGGTCAGCTATGGCTACACCTTC. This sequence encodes CASSKRSRVSYGYTF.

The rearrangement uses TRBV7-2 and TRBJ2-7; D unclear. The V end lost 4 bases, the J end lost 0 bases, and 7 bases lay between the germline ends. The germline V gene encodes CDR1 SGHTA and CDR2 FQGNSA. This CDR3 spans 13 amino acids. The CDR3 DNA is TGTGCCAGCAGCTCCATAGTCTCCTACGAGCAGTACTTC. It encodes CASSSIVSYEQYF.

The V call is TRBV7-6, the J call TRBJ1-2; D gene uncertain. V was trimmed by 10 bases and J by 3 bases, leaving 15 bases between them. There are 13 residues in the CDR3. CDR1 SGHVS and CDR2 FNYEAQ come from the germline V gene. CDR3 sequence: CATVGPPDYGYTF. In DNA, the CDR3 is TGTGCCACAGTAGGTCCCCCCGACTATGGCTACACCTTC.

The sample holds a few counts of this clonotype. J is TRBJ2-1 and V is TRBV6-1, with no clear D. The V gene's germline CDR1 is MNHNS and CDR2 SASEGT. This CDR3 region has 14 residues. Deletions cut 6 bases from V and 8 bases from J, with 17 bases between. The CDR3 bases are TGTGCCAGCAGACCCATGGCCGCGTCCGATGAGCAGTTCTTC. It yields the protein CASRPMAASDEQFF.

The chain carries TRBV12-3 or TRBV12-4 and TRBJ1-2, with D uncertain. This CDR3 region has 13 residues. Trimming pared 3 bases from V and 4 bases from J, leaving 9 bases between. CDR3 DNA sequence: TGTGCCAGCAGTTTTGAGGTACCCTATGGCTACACCTTC. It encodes CASSFEVPYGYTF.

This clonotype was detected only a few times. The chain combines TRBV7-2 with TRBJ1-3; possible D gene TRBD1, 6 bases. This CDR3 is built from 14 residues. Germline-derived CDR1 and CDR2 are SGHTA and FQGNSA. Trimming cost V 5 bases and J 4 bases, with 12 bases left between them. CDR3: CASSGARGGNTIYF. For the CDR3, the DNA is TGTGCCAGCAGCGGGGCAAGGGGGGGAAACACCATATATTTT.

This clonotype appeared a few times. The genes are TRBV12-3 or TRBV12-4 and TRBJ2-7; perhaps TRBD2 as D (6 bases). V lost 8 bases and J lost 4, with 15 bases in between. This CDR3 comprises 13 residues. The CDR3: CASGGTRRYEQYF. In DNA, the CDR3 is TGTGCCAGCGGCGGGACCCGGAGGTACGAGCAGTACTTC.

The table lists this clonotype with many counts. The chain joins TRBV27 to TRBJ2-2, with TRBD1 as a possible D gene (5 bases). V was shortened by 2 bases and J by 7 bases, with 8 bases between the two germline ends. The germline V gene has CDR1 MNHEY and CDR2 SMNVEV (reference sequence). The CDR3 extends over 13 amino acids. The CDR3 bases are TGTGCCAGCAGTTTACTAGGGGACGGGGAGCTGTTTTTT. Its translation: CASSLLGDGELFF.

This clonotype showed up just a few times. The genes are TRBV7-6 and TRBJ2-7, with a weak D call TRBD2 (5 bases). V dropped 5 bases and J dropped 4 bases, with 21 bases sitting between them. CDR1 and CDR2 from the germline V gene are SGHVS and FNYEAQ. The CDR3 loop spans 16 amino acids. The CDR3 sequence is CASSQTRGQTSYEQYF. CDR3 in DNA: TGTGCCAGCAGCCAAACCCGGGGTCAAACGAGTTACGAGCAGTACTTC.

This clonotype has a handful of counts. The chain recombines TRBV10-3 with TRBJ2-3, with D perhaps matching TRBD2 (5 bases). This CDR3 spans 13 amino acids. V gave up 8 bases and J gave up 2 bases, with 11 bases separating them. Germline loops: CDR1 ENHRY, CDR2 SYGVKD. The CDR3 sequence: CAIRTRVTDTQYF. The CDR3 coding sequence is TGTGCCATCCGGACGAGGGTCACAGATACGCAGTATTTT.

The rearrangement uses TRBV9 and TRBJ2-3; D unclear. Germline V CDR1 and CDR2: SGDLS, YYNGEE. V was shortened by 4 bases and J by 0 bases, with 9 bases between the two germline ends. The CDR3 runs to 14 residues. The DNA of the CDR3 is TGTGCCAGCAGCCCCTTATTAAGCACAGATACGCAGTATTTT. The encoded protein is CASSPLLSTDTQYF.

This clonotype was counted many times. The DNA for the CDR3 is TGTGCCAGCAGTGGTCCCGGAACGTACTTC. This sequence encodes CASSGPGTYF. The rearrangement joins TRBV6-1 to TRBJ2-4; D gene ambiguous. The V end lost 4 bases, the J end lost 15 bases, and 10 bases lay between the germline ends. This CDR3 is 10 amino acids long. Germline values: CDR1 MNHNS, CDR2 SASEGT.

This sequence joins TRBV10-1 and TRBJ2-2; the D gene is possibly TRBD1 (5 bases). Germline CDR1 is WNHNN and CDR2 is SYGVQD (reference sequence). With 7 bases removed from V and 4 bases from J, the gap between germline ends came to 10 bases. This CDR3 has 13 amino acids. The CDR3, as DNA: TGCGCCAGCAACAGGTTCCCCACCGGGGAGCTGTTTTTT. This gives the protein CASNRFPTGELFF.

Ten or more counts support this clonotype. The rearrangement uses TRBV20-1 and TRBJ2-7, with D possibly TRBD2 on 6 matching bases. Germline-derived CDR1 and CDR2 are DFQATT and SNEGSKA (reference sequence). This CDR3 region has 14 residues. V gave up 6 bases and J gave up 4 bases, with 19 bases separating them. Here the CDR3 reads CSADSGTHLYEQYF. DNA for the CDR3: TGCAGTGCGGATTCCGGGACTCACCTTTACGAGCAGTACTTC.

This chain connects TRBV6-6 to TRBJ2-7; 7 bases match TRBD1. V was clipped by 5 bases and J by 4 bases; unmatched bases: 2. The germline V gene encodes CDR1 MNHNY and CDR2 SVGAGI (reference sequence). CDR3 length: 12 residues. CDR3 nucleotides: TGTGCCAGCAGTCGGACAGGATACGAGCAGTACTTC. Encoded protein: CASSRTGYEQYF.

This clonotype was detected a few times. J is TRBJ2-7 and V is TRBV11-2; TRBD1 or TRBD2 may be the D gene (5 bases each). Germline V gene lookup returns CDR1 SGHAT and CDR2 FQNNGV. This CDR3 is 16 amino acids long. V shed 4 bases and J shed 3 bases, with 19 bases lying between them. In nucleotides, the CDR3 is TGTGCCAGCAGCTCCATCCGGGGCCGGGGTCTCTACGAGCAGTACTTC. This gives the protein CASSSIRGRGLYEQYF.

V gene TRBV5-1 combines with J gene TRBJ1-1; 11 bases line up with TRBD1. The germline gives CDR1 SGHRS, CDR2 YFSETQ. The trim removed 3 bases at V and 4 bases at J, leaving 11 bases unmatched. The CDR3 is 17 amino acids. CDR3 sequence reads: CASSSQWTGGASTEAFF. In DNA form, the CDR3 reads TGCGCCAGCAGCTCCCAATGGACAGGGGGCGCGAGCACTGAAGCTTTCTTT.

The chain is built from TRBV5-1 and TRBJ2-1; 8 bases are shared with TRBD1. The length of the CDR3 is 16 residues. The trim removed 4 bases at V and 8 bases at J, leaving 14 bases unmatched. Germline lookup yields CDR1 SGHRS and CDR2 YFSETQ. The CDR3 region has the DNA TGCGCCAGCAGCCTCCCCCCAGGACAGGGTGTCGATGAGCAGTTCTTC. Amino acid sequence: CASSLPPGQGVDEQFF.

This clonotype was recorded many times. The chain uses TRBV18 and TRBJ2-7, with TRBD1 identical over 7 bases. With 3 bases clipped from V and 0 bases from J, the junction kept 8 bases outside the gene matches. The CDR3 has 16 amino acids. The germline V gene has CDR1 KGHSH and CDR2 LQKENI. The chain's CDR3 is CASSPGQPTASYEQYF. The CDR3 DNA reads TGTGCCAGCTCACCGGGACAGCCAACCGCCTCCTACGAGCAGTACTTC.